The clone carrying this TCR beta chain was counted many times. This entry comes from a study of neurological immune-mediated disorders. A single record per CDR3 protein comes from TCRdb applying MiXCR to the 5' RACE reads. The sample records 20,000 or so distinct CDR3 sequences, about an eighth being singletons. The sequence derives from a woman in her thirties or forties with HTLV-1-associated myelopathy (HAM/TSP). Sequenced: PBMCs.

The CDR3 region is CASSQDIGGPLYF. CDR3 coding DNA: TGTGCCAGCAGCCAAGATATCGGGGGGCCTCTGTACTTC. The rearrangement uses TRBV3-1 and TRBJ2-5, with D perhaps matching TRBD2 (7 bases). This CDR3 is built from 13 residues. V lost 0 bases and J 13 bases, leaving 15 bases between the germline ends. Germline lookup yields CDR1 LGHDT and CDR2 YNNKEL (reference sequence).